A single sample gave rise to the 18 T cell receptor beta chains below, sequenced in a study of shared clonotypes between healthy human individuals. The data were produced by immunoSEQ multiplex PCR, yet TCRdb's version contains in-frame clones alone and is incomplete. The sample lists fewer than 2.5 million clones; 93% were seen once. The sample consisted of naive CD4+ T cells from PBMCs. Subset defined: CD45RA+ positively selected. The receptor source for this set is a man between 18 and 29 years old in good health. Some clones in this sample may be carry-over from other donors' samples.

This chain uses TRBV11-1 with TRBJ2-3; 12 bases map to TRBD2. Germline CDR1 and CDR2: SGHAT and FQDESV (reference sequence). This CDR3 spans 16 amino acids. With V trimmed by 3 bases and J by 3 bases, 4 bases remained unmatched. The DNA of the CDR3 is TGTGCCAGCAGCTTGCGACTAGCGGGAGAGACAGATACGCAGTATTTT. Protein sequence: CASSLRLAGETDTQYF.

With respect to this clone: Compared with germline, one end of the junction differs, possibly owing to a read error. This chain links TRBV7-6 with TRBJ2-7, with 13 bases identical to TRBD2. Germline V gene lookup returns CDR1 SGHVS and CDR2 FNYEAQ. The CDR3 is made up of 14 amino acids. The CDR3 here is CASSLGLAGDGQYF. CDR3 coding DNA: TGTGCCAGCAGTTTAGGACTAGCGGGAGATGGGCAGTACTTC.

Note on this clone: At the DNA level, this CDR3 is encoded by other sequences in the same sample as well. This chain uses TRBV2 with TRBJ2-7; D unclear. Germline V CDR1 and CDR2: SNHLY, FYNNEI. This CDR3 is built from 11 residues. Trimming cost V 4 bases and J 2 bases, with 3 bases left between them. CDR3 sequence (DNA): TGTGCCAGCAGTGCAGCCTACGAGCAGTACTTC. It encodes CASSAAYEQYF.

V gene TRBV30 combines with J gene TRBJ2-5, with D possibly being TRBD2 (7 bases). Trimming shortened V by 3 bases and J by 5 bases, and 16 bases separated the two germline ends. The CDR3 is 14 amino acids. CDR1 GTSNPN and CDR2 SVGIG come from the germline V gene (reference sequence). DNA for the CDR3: TGTGCCTGGAGCCCGGGGGGCCCCAGGGAGACCCAGTACTTC. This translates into CAWSPGGPRETQYF.

In DNA form, the CDR3 reads TGCGCCAGCAGCCCCGGGGGGGCACGGGGCCGCAATCAGCCCCAGCATTTT. This translates into CASSPGGARGRNQPQHF. This sequence joins TRBV4-1 and TRBJ1-5, with TRBD1 as a possible D gene (6 bases). CDR3 length: 17 amino acids. Trimming removed 4 bases from V and 2 bases from J, with 18 bases in between. Germline V CDR1 and CDR2: MGHRA, YSYEKL.

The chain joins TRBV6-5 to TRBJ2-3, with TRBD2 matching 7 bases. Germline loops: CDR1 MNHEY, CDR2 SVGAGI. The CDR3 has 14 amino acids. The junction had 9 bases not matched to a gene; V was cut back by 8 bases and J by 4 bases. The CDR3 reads CASGNGEGPDTQYF. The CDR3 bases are TGTGCCAGCGGAAACGGGGAGGGCCCAGATACGCAGTATTTT.

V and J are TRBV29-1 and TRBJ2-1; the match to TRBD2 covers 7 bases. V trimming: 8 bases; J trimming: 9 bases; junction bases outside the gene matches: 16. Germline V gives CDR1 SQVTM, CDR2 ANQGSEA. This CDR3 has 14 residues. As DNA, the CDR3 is TGCAGCCTGTGGATGAGACCCGGGGAGGGTGAGCAGTTCTTC. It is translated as CSLWMRPGEGEQFF.

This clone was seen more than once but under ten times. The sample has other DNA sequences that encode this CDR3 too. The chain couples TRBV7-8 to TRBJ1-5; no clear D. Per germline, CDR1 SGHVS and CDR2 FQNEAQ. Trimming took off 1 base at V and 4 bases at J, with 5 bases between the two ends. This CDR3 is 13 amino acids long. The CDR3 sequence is CASSLVGNQPQHF. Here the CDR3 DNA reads TGTGCCAGCAGCTTAGTCGGGAATCAGCCCCAGCATTTT.

CDR3 DNA: TGTGCCAGCAGTTCCCAGGGCCGGTATAGCAATCAGCCCCAGCATTTT. This codes for CASSSQGRYSNQPQHF. V usage is TRBV27 and J usage is TRBJ1-5; possible D gene TRBD1, 5 bases. CDR1 MNHEY and CDR2 SMNVEV come from the germline V gene (reference sequence). V shed 4 bases and J shed 0 bases, with 13 bases lying between them. CDR3 length equals 16 residues.

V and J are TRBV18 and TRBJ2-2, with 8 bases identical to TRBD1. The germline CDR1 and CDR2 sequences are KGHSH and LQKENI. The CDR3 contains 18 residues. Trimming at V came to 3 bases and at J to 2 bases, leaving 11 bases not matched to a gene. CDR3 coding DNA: TGTGCCAGCTCACCGATCTACCGGGACAGGACTAACACCGGGGAGCTGTTTTTT. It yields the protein CASSPIYRDRTNTGELFF.

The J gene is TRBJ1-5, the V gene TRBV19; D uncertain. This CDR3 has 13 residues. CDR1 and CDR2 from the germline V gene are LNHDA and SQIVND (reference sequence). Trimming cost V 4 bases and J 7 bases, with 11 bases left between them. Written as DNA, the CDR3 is TGTGCCAGTAGTACCACCCTCGGACAGCCCCAGCATTTT. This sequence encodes CASSTTLGQPQHF.

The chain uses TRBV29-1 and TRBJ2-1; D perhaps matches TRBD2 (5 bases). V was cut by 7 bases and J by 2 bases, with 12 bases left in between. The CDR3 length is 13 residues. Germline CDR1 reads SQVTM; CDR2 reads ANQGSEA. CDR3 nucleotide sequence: TGCAGCGCCGTCCGGGATACCTACAATGAGCAGTTCTTC. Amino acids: CSAVRDTYNEQFF.

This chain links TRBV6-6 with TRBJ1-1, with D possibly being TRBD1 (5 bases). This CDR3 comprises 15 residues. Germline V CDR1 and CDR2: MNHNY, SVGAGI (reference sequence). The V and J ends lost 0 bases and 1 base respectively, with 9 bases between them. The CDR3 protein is CASSYSGTANTEAFF. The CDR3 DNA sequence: TGTGCCAGCAGTTACTCCGGGACGGCGAACACTGAAGCTTTCTTT.

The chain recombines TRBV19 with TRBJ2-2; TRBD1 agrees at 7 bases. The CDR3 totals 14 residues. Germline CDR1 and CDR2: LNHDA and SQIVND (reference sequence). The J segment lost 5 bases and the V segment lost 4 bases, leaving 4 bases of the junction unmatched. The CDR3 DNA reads TGTGCCAGTAGTACAACCAGGGGGACCGGGGAGCTGTTTTTT. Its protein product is CASSTTRGTGELFF. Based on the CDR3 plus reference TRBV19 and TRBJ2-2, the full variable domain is DGGITQSPKYLFRKEGQNVTLSCEQNLNHDAMYWYRQDPGQGLRLIYYSQIVNDFQKGDIAEGYSVSREKKESFPLTVTSAQKNPTAFYLCASSTTRGTGELFFGEGSRLTVL.

The CDR3, as DNA: TGTGCCAGCCCCGGGGCGCGTTATGGCTACACCTTC. Encoded protein: CASPGARYGYTF. V usage is TRBV30 and J usage is TRBJ1-2, with a tentative D call TRBD1 (5 bases). CDR3 size: 12 residues. The V gene's germline CDR1 is GTSNPN and CDR2 SVGIG (reference sequence). The ends were cut back, 8 bases at V and 5 bases at J, with 15 bases in the middle.

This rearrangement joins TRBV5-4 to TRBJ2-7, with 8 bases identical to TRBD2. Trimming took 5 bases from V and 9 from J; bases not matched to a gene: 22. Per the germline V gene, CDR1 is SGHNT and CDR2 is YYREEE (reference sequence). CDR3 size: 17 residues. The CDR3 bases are TGTGCCAGCAGAGCGGAGGGGACGAGGGCGCGGGGGGAAGGGCAGTACTTC. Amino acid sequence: CASRAEGTRARGEGQYF.

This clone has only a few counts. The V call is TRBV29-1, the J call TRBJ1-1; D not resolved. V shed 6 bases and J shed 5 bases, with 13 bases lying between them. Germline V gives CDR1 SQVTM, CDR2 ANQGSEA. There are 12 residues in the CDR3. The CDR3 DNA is TGCAGCGTCGCAATTGGTAGGACTGAAGCTTTCTTT. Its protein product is CSVAIGRTEAFF.

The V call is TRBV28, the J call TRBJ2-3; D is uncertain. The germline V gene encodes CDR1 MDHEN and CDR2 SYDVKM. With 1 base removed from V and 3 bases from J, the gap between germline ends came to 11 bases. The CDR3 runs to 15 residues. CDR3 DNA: TGTGCCAGCAGTTTATCGGCAGGATTTACAGATACGCAGTATTTT. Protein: CASSLSAGFTDTQYF. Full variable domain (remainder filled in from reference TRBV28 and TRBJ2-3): DVKVTQSSRYLVKRTGEKVFLECVQDMDHENMFWYRQDPGLGLRLIYFSYDVKMKEKGDIPEGYSVSREKKERFSLILESASTNQTSMYLCASSLSAGFTDTQYFGPGTRLTVL.